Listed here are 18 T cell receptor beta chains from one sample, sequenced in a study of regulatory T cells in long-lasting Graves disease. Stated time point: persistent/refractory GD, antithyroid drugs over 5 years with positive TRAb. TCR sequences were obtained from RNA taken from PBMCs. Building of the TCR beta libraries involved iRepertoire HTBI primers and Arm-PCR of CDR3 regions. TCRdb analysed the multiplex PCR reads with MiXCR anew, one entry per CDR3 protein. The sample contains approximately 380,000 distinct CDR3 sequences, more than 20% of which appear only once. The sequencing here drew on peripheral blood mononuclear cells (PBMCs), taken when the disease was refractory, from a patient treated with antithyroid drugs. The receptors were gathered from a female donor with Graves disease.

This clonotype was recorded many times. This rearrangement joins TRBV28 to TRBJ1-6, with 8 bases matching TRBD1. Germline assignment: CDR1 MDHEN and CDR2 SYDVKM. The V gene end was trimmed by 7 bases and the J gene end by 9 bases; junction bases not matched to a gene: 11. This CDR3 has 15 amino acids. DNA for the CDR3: TGTGCCAGCAACCTATCCAGGGGGCGTGGTTCACCCCTCCACTTT. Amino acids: CASNLSRGRGSPLHF. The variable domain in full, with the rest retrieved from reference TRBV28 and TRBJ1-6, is DVKVTQSSRYLVKRTGEKVFLECVQDMDHENMFWYRQDPGLGLRLIYFSYDVKMKEKGDIPEGYSVSREKKERFSLILESASTNQTSMYLCASNLSRGRGSPLHFGNGTRLTVT.

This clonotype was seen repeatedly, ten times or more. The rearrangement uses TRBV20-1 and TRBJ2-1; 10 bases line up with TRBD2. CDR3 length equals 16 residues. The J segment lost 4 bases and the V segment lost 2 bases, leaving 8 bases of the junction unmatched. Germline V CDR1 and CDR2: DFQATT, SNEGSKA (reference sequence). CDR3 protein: CSARPDSGGLYNEQFF. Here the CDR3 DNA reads TGCAGTGCTAGACCAGATAGCGGGGGGTTATACAATGAGCAGTTCTTC.

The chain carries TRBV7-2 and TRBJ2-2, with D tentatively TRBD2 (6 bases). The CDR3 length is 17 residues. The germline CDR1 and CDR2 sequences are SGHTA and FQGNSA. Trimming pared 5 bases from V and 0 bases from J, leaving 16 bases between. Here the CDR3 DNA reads TGTGCCAGCAGCGCGCTATCGAGCGGGTCGAACACCGGGGAGCTGTTTTTT. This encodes CASSALSSGSNTGELFF.

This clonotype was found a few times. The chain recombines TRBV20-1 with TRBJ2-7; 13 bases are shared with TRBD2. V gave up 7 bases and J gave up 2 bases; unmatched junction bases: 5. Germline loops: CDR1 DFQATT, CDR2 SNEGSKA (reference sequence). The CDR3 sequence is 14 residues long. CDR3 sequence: CSVTGLAGTYEQYF. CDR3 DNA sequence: TGCAGTGTCACGGGACTAGCGGGAACCTACGAGCAGTACTTC.

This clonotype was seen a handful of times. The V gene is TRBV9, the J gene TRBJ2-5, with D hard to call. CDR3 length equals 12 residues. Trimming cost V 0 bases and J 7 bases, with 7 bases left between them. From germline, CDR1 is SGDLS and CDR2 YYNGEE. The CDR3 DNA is TGTGCCAGCAGCGTAGAACTGGGGACCCAGTACTTC. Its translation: CASSVELGTQYF.

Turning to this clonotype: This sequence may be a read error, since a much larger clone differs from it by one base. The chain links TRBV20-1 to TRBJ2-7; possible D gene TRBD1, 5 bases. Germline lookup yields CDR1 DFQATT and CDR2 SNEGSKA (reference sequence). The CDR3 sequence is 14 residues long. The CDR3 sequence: CSARDDRVTYGQYF. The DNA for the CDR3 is TGCAGTGCTAGAGATGACAGAGTAACCTACGGGCAGTACTTC.

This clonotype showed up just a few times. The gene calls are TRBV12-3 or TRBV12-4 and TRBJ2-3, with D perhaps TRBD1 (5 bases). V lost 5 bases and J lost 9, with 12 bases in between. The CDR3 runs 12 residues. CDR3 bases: TGTGCCAGCAGTCCCCTCAGGGTAACGCAGTATTTT. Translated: CASSPLRVTQYF.

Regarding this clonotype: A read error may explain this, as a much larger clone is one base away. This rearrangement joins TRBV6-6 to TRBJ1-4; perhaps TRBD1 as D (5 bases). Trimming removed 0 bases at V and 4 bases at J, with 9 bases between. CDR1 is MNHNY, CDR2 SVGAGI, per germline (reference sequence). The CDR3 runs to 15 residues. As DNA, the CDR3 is TGTGCCAGCAGTTACTCGAGACAGCTTAATGAAAAACTGTTTTTT. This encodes CASSYSRQLNEKLFF.

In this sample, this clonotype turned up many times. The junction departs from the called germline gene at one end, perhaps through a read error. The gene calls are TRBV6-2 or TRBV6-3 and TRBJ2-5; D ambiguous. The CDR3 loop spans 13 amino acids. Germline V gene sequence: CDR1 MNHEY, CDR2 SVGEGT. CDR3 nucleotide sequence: TGTGCCAGCAGTGACTCCGCCCGTGAAACCCAGTACTTC. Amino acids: CASSDSARETQYF.

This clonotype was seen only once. DNA of the CDR3: TGTGCCACCGGGACTAGCGGGAGTTCCCTCTACAATGAGCAGTTCTTC. Translation: CATGTSGSSLYNEQFF. The chain couples TRBV13 to TRBJ2-1; 14 bases match TRBD2. The CDR3 is 16 residues long. The V gene's germline CDR1 is PRHDT and CDR2 FYEKMQ (reference sequence). V lost 10 bases and J lost 3; bases outside the gene matches: 8.

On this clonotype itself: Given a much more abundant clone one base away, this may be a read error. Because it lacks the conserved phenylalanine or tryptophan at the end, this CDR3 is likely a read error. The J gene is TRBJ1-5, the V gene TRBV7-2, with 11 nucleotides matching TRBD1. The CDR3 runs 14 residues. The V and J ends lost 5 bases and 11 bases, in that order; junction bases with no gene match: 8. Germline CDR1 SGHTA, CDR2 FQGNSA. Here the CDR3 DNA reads TGTGCCAGCAGCCGGACAGGGGGCCACTCCGCCCAGCATTCT. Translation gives CASSRTGGHSAQHS.

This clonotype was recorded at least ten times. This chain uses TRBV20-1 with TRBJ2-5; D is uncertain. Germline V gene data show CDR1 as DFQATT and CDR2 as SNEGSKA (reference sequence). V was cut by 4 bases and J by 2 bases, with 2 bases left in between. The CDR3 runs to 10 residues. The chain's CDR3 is CSATQETQYF. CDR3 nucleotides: TGCAGTGCTACGCAAGAGACCCAGTACTTC.

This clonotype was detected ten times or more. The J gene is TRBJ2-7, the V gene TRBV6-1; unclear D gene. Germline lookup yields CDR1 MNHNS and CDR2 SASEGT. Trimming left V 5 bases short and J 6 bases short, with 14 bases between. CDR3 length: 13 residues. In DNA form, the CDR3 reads TGTGCCAGCAGTCCGGTTAGACGTGCCGAGCAGTACTTC. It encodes CASSPVRRAEQYF.

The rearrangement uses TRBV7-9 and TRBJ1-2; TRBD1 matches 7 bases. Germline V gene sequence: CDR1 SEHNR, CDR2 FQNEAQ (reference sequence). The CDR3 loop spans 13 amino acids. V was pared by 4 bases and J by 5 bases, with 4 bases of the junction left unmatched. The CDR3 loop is CASSSGTDYGYTF. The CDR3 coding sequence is TGTGCCAGCAGCTCGGGGACAGATTATGGCTACACCTTC.

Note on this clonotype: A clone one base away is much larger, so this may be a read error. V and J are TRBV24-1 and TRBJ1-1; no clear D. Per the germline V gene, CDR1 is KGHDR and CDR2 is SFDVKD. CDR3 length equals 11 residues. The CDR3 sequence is CAARFITEAFF. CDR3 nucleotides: TGTGCCGCCAGGTTCATTACTGAAGCTTTCTTT.

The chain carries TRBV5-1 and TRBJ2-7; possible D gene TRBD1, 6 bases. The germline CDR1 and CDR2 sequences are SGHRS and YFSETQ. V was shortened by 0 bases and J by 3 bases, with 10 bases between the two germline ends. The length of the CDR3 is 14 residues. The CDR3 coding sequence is TGCGCCAGCAGCTTGGTCTCAGGGGACTACGAGCAGTACTTC. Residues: CASSLVSGDYEQYF. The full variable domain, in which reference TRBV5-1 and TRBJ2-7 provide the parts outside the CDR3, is KAGVTQTPRYLIKTRGQQVTLSCSPISGHRSVSWYQQTPGQGLQFLFEYFSETQRNKGNFPGRFSGRQFSNSRSEMNVSTLELGDSALYLCASSLVSGDYEQYFGPGTRLTVT.

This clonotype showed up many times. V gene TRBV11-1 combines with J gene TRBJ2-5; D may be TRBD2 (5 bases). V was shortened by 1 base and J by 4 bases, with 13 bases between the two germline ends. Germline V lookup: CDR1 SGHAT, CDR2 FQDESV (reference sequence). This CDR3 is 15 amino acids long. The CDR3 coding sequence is TGTGCCAGCAGCTTAGTGAACGGGGTGTTAGAGACCCAGTACTTC. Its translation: CASSLVNGVLETQYF. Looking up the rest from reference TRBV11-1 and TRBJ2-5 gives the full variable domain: EAEVAQSPRYKITEKSQAVAFWCDPISGHATLYWYRQILGQGPELLVQFQDESVVDDSQLPKDRFSAERLKGVDSTLKIQPAELGDSAMYLCASSLVNGVLETQYFGPGTRLLVL.

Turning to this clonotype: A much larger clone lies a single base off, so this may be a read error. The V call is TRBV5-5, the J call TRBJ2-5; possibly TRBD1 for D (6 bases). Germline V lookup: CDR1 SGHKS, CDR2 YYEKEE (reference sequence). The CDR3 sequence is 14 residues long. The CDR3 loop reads CASSFSTGKKTRYF. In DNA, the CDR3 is TGTGCCAGCAGCTTCAGTACAGGGAAGAAGACCCGGTACTTC. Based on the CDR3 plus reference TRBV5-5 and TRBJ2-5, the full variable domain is DAGVTQSPTHLIKTRGQQVTLRCSPISGHKSVSWYQQVLGQGPQFIFQYYEKEERGRGNFPDRFSARQFPNYSSELNVNALLLGDSALYLCASSFSTGKKTRYFGPGTRLLVL.